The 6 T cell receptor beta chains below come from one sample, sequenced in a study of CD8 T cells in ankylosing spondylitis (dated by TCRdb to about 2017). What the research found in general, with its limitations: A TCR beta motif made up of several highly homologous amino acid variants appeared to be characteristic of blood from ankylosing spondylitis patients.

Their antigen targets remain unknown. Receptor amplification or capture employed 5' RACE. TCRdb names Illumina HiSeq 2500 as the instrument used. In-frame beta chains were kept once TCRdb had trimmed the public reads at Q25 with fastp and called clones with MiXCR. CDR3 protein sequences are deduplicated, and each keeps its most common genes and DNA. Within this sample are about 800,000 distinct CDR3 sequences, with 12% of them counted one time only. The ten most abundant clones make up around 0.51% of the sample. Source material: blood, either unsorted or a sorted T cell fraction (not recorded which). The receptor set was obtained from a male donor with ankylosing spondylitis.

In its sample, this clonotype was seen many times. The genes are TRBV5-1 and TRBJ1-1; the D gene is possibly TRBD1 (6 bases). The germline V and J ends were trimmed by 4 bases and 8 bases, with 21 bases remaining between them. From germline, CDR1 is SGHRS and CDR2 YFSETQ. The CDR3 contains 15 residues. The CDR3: CASSQETGWKREAFF. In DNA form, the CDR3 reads TGCGCCAGCAGCCAAGAGACAGGATGGAAGCGGGAAGCTTTCTTT.

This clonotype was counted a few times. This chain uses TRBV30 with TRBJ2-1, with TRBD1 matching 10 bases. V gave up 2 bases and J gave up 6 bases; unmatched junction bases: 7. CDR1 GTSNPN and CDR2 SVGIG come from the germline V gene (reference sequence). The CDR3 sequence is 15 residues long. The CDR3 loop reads CAWSQRDRGFNEQFF. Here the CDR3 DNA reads TGTGCCTGGAGTCAACGGGACAGGGGTTTCAATGAGCAGTTCTTC.

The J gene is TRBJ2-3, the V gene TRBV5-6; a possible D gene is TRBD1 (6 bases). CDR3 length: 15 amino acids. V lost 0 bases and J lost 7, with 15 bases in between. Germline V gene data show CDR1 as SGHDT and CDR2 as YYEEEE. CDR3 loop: CASSLELDRGYTQYF. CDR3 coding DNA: TGTGCCAGCAGCTTGGAGCTGGACAGAGGGTATACGCAGTATTTT.

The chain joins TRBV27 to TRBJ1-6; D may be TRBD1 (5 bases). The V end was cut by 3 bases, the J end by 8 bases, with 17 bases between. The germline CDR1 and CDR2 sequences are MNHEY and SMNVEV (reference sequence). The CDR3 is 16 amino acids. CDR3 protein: CASSLFGGIGYSPLHF. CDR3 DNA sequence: TGTGCCAGCAGTTTGTTCGGGGGAATTGGATATTCACCCCTCCACTTT.

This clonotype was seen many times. The CDR3 loop reads CASSQVSSPDTQYF. The CDR3 DNA is TGTGCCAGCAGCCAAGTGTCTAGCCCAGATACGCAGTATTTT. The genes are TRBV4-2 and TRBJ2-3; maybe TRBD2 (5 bases). The CDR3 has 14 amino acids. Per the germline V gene, CDR1 is LGHNA and CDR2 is YNFKEQ. V dropped 1 base and J dropped 4 bases, with 9 bases sitting between them.

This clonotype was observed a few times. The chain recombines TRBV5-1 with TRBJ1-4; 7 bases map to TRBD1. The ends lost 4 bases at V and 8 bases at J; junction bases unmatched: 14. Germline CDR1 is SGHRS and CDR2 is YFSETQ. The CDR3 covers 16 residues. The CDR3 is CASSQTLGGVREKLFF. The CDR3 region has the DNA TGCGCCAGCAGCCAAACGTTAGGGGGCGTGAGGGAAAAACTGTTTTTT.